This T cell receptor beta chain was captured by sequencing in a study of blood T cell repertoires in COVID-19. Study-wide background: Donors in the United States, Italy and Spain gave samples during acute or convalescent COVID-19.

This CDR3 region has 18 residues. Some clones are missing from TCRdb's copy, which holds only in-frame ones; the method was immunoSEQ multiplex PCR. The sample carries about 160,000 clones, 60% to 85% recorded once. Seattle cases were enrolled at active infection and followed longitudinally. Sequenced: peripheral blood. The clonotype was recovered from a woman in her fifties or sixties with COVID-19, enrolled during active disease. This chain connects TRBV1 to TRBJ2-1; the D call TRBD1 from the table was never checked on the DNA. TRBV1 is tagged as a pseudogene. The CDR3 region has the DNA TGCACCAGCAGCCAAGACCGATTCGGACAGGCAGACTCCAATGAGCAGTTCTTC. It is translated as CTSSQDRFGQADSNEQFF.